This T cell receptor (beta chain) was sequenced during a study of T cell responses to AZD1222 COVID-19 vaccine. Across the whole study: Pooling of second doses given at about 4 or about 12 weeks was done. Findings of the study overall: Sampling that yielded the repertoires occurred only after the peak T cell response. Spike-specific TCRs gained breadth and depth after people received two AZD1222 doses. Spike was spanned by vaccine-associated CD4 TCRs, with dominance at 160-218 and 743-854.

The protocol was immunoSEQ multiplex PCR, while the TCRdb copy is restricted to in-frame clones and leaves out a portion. The repertoire holds around 100,000 clones, with less than 90% as singletons. Germline values: CDR1 SGHNT, CDR2 YYREEE (reference sequence). V shed 4 bases and J shed 0 bases, with 14 bases lying between them. The CDR3 has 17 residues. The table lists this clone with a count of one. Its antigen is unidentified. The chain recombines TRBV5-4 with TRBJ2-6; TRBD1 might be the D (5 bases). This clonotype originated in an adult in good health. The sequences come from peripheral blood, collected on day 0 of AZD1222 vaccination. For the CDR3, the DNA is TGTGCCAGCAGCCCTACAGGTGAATACTCTGGGGCCAACGTCCTGACTTTC. This sequence encodes CASSPTGEYSGANVLTF.